A selection of T cell receptor beta chains follows, all from one sample in a study of cytomegalovirus exposure and HLA in healthy donors. Data came from immunoSEQ multiplex PCR; TCRdb stores just in-frame clones and leaves some out. The sample shows about 120,000 clones, 70% to 85% of them seen only once. The sample consisted of PBMCs. These receptor sequences come from a man aged 50 or older in good health and CMV-seropositive. Each CDR3 is given without its conserved first and last residue.

J	V	CDR3
TRBJ2-7	TRBV4-1	ASSQTRTGVYEQY
TRBJ2-5	TRBV28	ASSLRDRVETQY
TRBJ1-4	TRBV5-1	ASSLGQGMEKLF
TRBJ1-6	TRBV7-2	ASSLAAGGLNSPLH
TRBJ1-5	TRBV6-1	ASSGAYGSQPQH
TRBJ2-7	TRBV5-1	ASSPGTVPYEQY
TRBJ1-5	TRBV19	ASSLGQDQPQH
TRBJ2-1	TRBV9	ASSPSGGSNNEQF
TRBJ2-5	TRBV5-6	ASSFSGKRETQY
TRBJ1-1	TRBV10-3	AISVAGDEAF
TRBJ2-2	TRBV5-1	ASSSGQGSTGELF
TRBJ2-3	TRBV5-1	ASSLQEDTQY
TRBJ2-3	TRBV7-3	ASSLMGGATDTQY
TRBJ2-2	TRBV6-5	ASRTGEKSGELF
TRBJ2-1	TRBV2	ASTQRGLADDNEQF
TRBJ1-5	TRBV10-3	AISESSQRSESYQPQH
TRBJ2-1	TRBV19	ASSLHEPGLAVGQGRGGHSQF
TRBJ2-6	TRBV5-1	ASSLAGTSGANVLT
TRBJ1-2	TRBV29-1	SVETVNNYGYT
TRBJ2-5	TRBV4-2	ASSQGRGEQETQY
TRBJ1-6	TRBV1	TSSQLVGGLNDSPLH
TRBJ1-1	TRBV5-1	ASSLTDRAMNTEAF
TRBJ1-1	TRBV27	ASSLFGGGNTEAF
TRBJ1-6	TRBV28	ASSSWTGASSPLH
TRBJ2-1	TRBV5-5	ASSFGQGARSADEQF
TRBJ2-2	TRBV6-6	ASRGRYTGELF